One and the same sample provided the 29 T cell receptor beta chains below, sequenced in a study of PD-1 blockade in classical Hodgkin lymphoma (dated by TCRdb to 2020 to 2021). The sample's time point, from its label and the paper: cycle 4 day 1 (C4D1), after 6 weeks of nivolumab. Every trial patient had relapsed after autologous stem cell transplantation, and cohorts A, B and C differed in prior brentuximab vedotin exposure. Libraries were made using the immunoSEQ multiplex PCR assay. This immuneACCESS table, as held by TCRdb, lists in-frame sequences with V and J called but not all clones. Of the missing ones, under half trace to an unresolved V gene in checked studies; the others have no known cause. The sample table shows 25,000 to 30,000 clones, and just under 80% are seen once. The ten biggest clones cover about a sixth of the sample. The material was peripheral blood mononuclear cells (PBMCs), obtained before the fourth cycle of nivolumab. These receptors were obtained from a human donor with classical Hodgkin lymphoma.

V usage is TRBV10-3 and J usage is TRBJ2-6; D is unclear. V was clipped by 4 bases and J by 1 base, with 8 bases between them. CDR1 and CDR2 from the germline V gene are ENHRY and SYGVKD. The length of the CDR3 is 15 residues. In nucleotides, the CDR3 is TGTGCCATCAGTGCGGCAGGATCTGGGGCCAACGTCCTGACTTTC. Encoded protein: CAISAAGSGANVLTF.

The chain has TRBV7-2 and TRBJ2-3, with 15 bases lining up with TRBD2. Trimming took 5 bases from V and 0 from J; bases not matched to a gene: 6. Germline CDR1 reads SGHTA; CDR2 reads FQGNSA. The CDR3 is 18 amino acids. The CDR3 spells CASSTRTSGRGSTDTQYF. The CDR3 nucleotides are TGTGCCAGCAGCACTCGGACTAGCGGGAGGGGGAGCACAGATACGCAGTATTTT.

The J gene is TRBJ2-7, the V gene TRBV10-3; 8 bases are a match to TRBD2. The V and J ends lost 8 bases and 2 bases, in that order; junction bases with no gene match: 8. CDR3 length: 14 amino acids. Germline CDR1 reads ENHRY; CDR2 reads SYGVKD. CDR3 DNA: TGTGCCATCCGAGAGACTAGCGAAACCTACGAGCAGTACTTC. Protein product: CAIRETSETYEQYF.

V and J are TRBV6-1 and TRBJ2-2, with 8 bases identical to TRBD1. Germline-derived CDR1 and CDR2 are MNHNS and SASEGT. The CDR3 extends over 13 amino acids. V gave up 7 bases and J gave up 6 bases; unmatched junction bases: 4. The CDR3 region is CASNRGSAGELFF. CDR3 DNA: TGTGCCAGCAACAGGGGGAGCGCCGGGGAGCTGTTTTTT.

The rearrangement joins TRBV10-3 to TRBJ2-2; 11 bases agree with TRBD1. This CDR3 has 16 residues. The V segment lost 4 bases and the J segment 6 bases; nucleotides outside the gene matches: 7. Germline V gene lookup returns CDR1 ENHRY and CDR2 SYGVKD. The CDR3 reads CAISAPGQGVSGELFF. CDR3 nucleotide sequence: TGTGCCATCAGTGCTCCGGGACAGGGGGTCTCCGGGGAGCTGTTTTTT.

The chain employs TRBV6-1 and TRBJ2-7, with unresolved D. Germline V gene data show CDR1 as MNHNS and CDR2 as SASEGT. CDR3 length equals 13 residues. V was shortened by 7 bases and J by 4 bases, with 14 bases between the two germline ends. DNA for the CDR3: TGTGCCAGCACACACGGGTTGGGGTACGAGCAGTACTTC. Translated, it gives CASTHGLGYEQYF.

This CDR3 is CASRGTGPDTEAFF. The CDR3, as DNA: TGTGCCAGCAGAGGGACAGGGCCCGACACTGAAGCTTTCTTT. V and J are TRBV6-1 and TRBJ1-1; TRBD1 agrees at 9 bases. This CDR3 has 14 amino acids. V was pared by 6 bases and J by 3 bases, with 5 bases of the junction left unmatched. In germline, CDR1 is MNHNS, CDR2 SASEGT.

The chain couples TRBV7-2 to TRBJ2-3, with 8 bases identical to TRBD2. Unmatched junction bases numbered 13, after V lost 8 bases and J lost 6 bases. Germline values: CDR1 SGHTA, CDR2 FQGNSA. The CDR3 has 15 residues. The CDR3 protein is CASSLAGTDVDTQYF. The CDR3 DNA reads TGTGCCAGCTCCTTAGCGGGAACCGACGTCGATACGCAGTATTTT.

The rearrangement joins TRBV28 to TRBJ2-7; no reliable D call. This CDR3 spans 12 amino acids. V was cut by 6 bases and J by 7 bases, with 13 bases left in between. CDR1 and CDR2 from the germline V gene are MDHEN and SYDVKM. Written as DNA, the CDR3 is TGTGCCAGCAGCGCAAACGGTCGAGAGCAGTACTTC. As protein: CASSANGREQYF.

The chain uses TRBV7-2 and TRBJ1-5; D is undetermined. Per germline, CDR1 SGHTA and CDR2 FQGNSA. The CDR3 loop spans 13 amino acids. The V gene lost 1 base and the J gene lost 1 base, with 2 bases spanning the gap. The CDR3 nucleotides are TGTGCCAGCAGCTTAGAGAGCAATCAGCCCCAGCATTTT. Translated, it gives CASSLESNQPQHF. Looking up the rest from reference TRBV7-2 and TRBJ1-5 gives the full variable domain: GAGVSQSPSNKVTEKGKDVELRCDPISGHTALYWYRQSLGQGLEFLIYFQGNSAPDKSGLPSDRFSAERTGGSVSTLTIQRTQQEDSAVYLCASSLESNQPQHFGDGTRLSIL.

The chain joins TRBV7-9 to TRBJ1-1; TRBD1 aligns across 7 bases. The CDR3 has 13 residues. Germline V lookup: CDR1 SEHNR, CDR2 FQNEAQ (reference sequence). Trimming cost V 8 bases and J 4 bases; bases outside gene matches: 7. The CDR3: CASSRAGGTEAFF. The CDR3 DNA sequence: TGTGCCAGCTCAAGGGCAGGGGGCACTGAAGCTTTCTTT.

The chain has TRBV14 and TRBJ2-3; TRBD1 is a possible D gene (6 bases). Germline V gene sequence: CDR1 SGHDN, CDR2 FVKESK. CDR3 length: 13 amino acids. V dropped 7 bases and J dropped 1 base, with 9 bases sitting between them. The CDR3 DNA follows: TGTGCCAGCAAACACAGGGGCACAGATACGCAGTATTTT. Protein sequence: CASKHRGTDTQYF.

CDR3 loop: CASSTTETSKPYEQYF. The DNA for the CDR3 is TGTGCCAGCAGCACCACAGAGACTAGCAAACCCTACGAGCAGTACTTC. The chain is built from TRBV21-1 and TRBJ2-7; the table names TRBD2, a call not compared with the DNA. TRBV21-1 is a documented pseudogene. The CDR3 is 16 residues long.

The chain has TRBV21-1 and TRBJ2-3; the table gives TRBD2 as D, unverified against the DNA. TRBV21-1 represents a pseudogene. CDR3 size: 13 residues. The chain's CDR3 is CASSMRAGDTQYF. The CDR3 nucleotides read TGTGCCAGCAGCATGCGGGCGGGAGATACGCAGTATTTT.

This chain uses TRBV5-1 with TRBJ2-7, with 9 nucleotides matching TRBD1. The CDR3 is 12 amino acids. Looked up from germline, CDR1 is SGHRS and CDR2 is YFSETQ. The J segment lost 8 bases and the V segment lost 5 bases, leaving 5 bases of the junction unmatched. CDR3 sequence reads: CASSSGQGKQYF. In DNA, the CDR3 is TGCGCCAGCAGTTCGGGACAGGGAAAGCAGTACTTC.

The chain uses TRBV6-5 and TRBJ2-7; D is possibly TRBD2 (6 bases). The CDR3 is 15 amino acids. Germline CDR1 MNHEY, CDR2 SVGAGI. Trimming shortened V by 6 bases and J by 2 bases, and 17 bases separated the two germline ends. CDR3 in DNA: TGTGCCAGCAGACGTGGGACTTCCAGCCCCTACGAGCAGTACTTC. This sequence encodes CASRRGTSSPYEQYF.

Relative to its sample, this clone is medium-sized. The chain employs TRBV2 and TRBJ2-7, with 8 bases lining up with TRBD2. V was clipped by 6 bases and J by 5 bases; unmatched bases: 9. Germline V gene lookup returns CDR1 SNHLY and CDR2 FYNNEI. The CDR3 is 14 residues long. CDR3 nucleotides: TGTGCCAGCAGAGGGACTAGACTTAGAAACGAGCAGTACTTC. It specifies CASRGTRLRNEQYF.

This clone was picked up a small number of times. J is TRBJ2-6 and V is TRBV5-1, with D hard to call. In germline, CDR1 is SGHRS, CDR2 YFSETQ. The V end lost 1 base, the J end lost 0 bases, and 11 bases lay between the germline ends. This CDR3 is 17 amino acids long. The CDR3 loop is CASSLYSTLSGANVLTF. In DNA form, the CDR3 reads TGCGCCAGCAGCTTGTATTCCACCCTCTCTGGGGCCAACGTCCTGACTTTC.

The chain has TRBV19 and TRBJ2-1; 7 bases agree with TRBD2. Germline V CDR1 and CDR2: LNHDA, SQIVND (reference sequence). This CDR3 spans 14 amino acids. V lost 8 bases, J lost 8 bases, and 12 bases stayed unmatched. The CDR3 DNA is TGTGCCAGTCAGAGCGGGACCGTGGTCGATGAGCAGTTCTTC. Protein product: CASQSGTVVDEQFF.

The rearrangement links TRBV6-1 to TRBJ2-7, with D unresolved. CDR1 and CDR2 from the germline V gene are MNHNS and SASEGT. V lost 5 bases, J lost 0 bases, and 14 bases lay in between. The CDR3 contains 15 residues. In nucleotides, the CDR3 is TGTGCCAGCAGTCCCCTCGTACAGAGCTCCTACGAGCAGTACTTC. Encoded protein: CASSPLVQSSYEQYF.

The J gene is TRBJ1-4, the V gene TRBV9; the D is unclear. The germline gives CDR1 SGDLS, CDR2 YYNGEE. Trimming removed 2 bases at V and 4 bases at J, with 6 bases between. This CDR3 contains 13 residues. CDR3 protein: CASSVSINEKLFF. In DNA, the CDR3 is TGTGCCAGCAGCGTTTCCATTAATGAAAAACTGTTTTTT.

V usage is TRBV6-1 and J usage is TRBJ2-1, with 14 nucleotides matching TRBD2. J lost 9 bases, V lost 8 bases, and 3 bases had no gene match. Looked up from germline, CDR1 is MNHNS and CDR2 is SASEGT. This CDR3 region has 13 residues. The CDR3: CASGLAGGSEQFF. The CDR3 DNA reads as TGTGCCAGCGGACTAGCGGGAGGTAGTGAGCAGTTCTTC.

The chain couples TRBV14 to TRBJ2-2, with D perhaps TRBD2 (6 bases). CDR1 and CDR2 (germline): SGHDN, FVKESK. CDR3 length: 15 amino acids. Deletions cut 5 bases from V and 3 bases from J, with 13 bases between. CDR3 sequence: CASSNLGGDTGELFF. CDR3 DNA sequence: TGTGCCAGCAGCAACTTGGGAGGCGACACCGGGGAGCTGTTTTTT.

The rearrangement joins TRBV6-4 to TRBJ2-1, with D possibly called TRBD1 or TRBD2 (5 bases each). The CDR3 sequence is 14 residues long. Germline V gives CDR1 MRHNA, CDR2 SNTAGT. V gave up 6 bases and J gave up 5 bases, with 14 bases separating them. The CDR3 loop reads CASRTGPTDNEQFF. CDR3 DNA sequence: TGTGCCAGCAGAACGGGACCCACGGACAATGAGCAGTTCTTC.

This clone was observed a few times. V usage is TRBV4-1 and J usage is TRBJ2-3; no clear D gene. Germline V gives CDR1 MGHRA, CDR2 YSYEKL. Trimming took 4 bases from V and 2 from J, leaving 10 bases between them. CDR3 length: 14 amino acids. CDR3: CASSPEDYTDTQYF. CDR3 sequence (DNA): TGCGCCAGCAGCCCGGAAGATTACACAGATACGCAGTATTTT.

This clone has just a few counts. The chain carries TRBV5-1 and TRBJ1-3; TRBD1 agrees at 8 bases. Germline V gene sequence: CDR1 SGHRS, CDR2 YFSETQ. The CDR3 contains 15 residues. Trimming removed 4 bases from V and 0 bases from J; junction bases left unmatched: 3. The CDR3 bases are TGCGCCAGCAGCAGGGGACAGGACTCTGGAAACACCATATATTTT. Encoded protein: CASSRGQDSGNTIYF. Drawing the rest from reference TRBV5-1 and TRBJ1-3, the complete variable domain is KAGVTQTPRYLIKTRGQQVTLSCSPISGHRSVSWYQQTPGQGLQFLFEYFSETQRNKGNFPGRFSGRQFSNSRSEMNVSTLELGDSALYLCASSRGQDSGNTIYFGEGSWLTVV.

The gene calls are TRBV4-1 and TRBJ1-1, with a tentative D call TRBD1 (6 bases). Germline V gives CDR1 MGHRA, CDR2 YSYEKL. CDR3 size: 16 residues. Between the trimmed V and J ends, which lost 0 bases and 1 base, there was a span of 12 bases. Written as DNA, the CDR3 is TGCGCCAGCAGCCAAGAACAGGGAGCTCGGAACACTGAAGCTTTCTTT. Its translation: CASSQEQGARNTEAFF.

CDR3 bases: TGTGCCAGTAGTCGGACAGGGGGAAACACTGAAGCTTTCTTT. Its protein product is CASSRTGGNTEAFF. V usage is TRBV19 and J usage is TRBJ1-1; TRBD1 aligns across 10 bases. The CDR3 loop spans 14 amino acids. Unmatched junction bases numbered 2, after V lost 5 bases and J lost 2 bases. Germline V gene sequence: CDR1 LNHDA, CDR2 SQIVND (reference sequence).

The chain employs TRBV21-1 and TRBJ2-3; TRBD2 reflects the table's D call only, with no check against the DNA. TRBV21-1 is annotated as a pseudogene. This CDR3 has 15 amino acids. The CDR3 region is CASTKSGNRTDTQYF. The CDR3 bases are TGTGCCAGCACCAAAAGCGGGAACCGCACAGATACGCAGTATTTT.